This TCR beta chain is drawn from a study of blood T cell repertoires in COVID-19. Germline-derived CDR1 and CDR2 are SGHAT and FQNNGV. CDR3 length: 13 amino acids. V was clipped by 2 bases and J by 4 bases, with 8 bases between them. Study members were between roughly 18 and 100 years old and lived in 24 US regions. All exposed participants met a person with COVID-19 within 2 weeks before entering the study. Here immunoSEQ multiplex PCR was the method, and the copy in TCRdb shows in-frame clones only, minus some. The table records nearly 300,000 clones, over 85% of them present only once. The V gene is TRBV11-2, the J gene TRBJ1-1; D not resolved. The sequenced sample consisted of PBMCs or T cells enriched from blood (not recorded which). The TCR originated in a woman in her forties or fifties who had been exposed to COVID-19. CDR3 in DNA: TGTGCCAGCAGCTTATCCCACATCACTGAAGCTTTCTTT. This codes for CASSLSHITEAFF.